Below, 16 T cell receptor beta chains from the same sample are listed, as sequenced in a study of breast tumors, draining lymph nodes, adjacent tissues. One entry per CDR3 protein, called by TCRdb with MiXCR from the multiplex PCR reads. This table holds 150,000 to 200,000 distinct CDR3 sequences, roughly a third found once. Samples came from axillary lymph nodes draining the breast cancer. The sequenced sample consisted of axillary lymph node tissue. These receptors were taken from a female donor with breast cancer. Some clones in this sample may be carry-over from other donors' samples.

This clonotype was observed at least ten times. J is TRBJ2-1 and V is TRBV7-9, with 9 bases aligning to TRBD1. The CDR3 extends over 15 amino acids. V gave up 5 bases and J gave up 1 base; unmatched junction bases: 3. The germline V gene has CDR1 SEHNR and CDR2 FQNEAQ (reference sequence). The CDR3 is CASSPQGASYNEQFF. CDR3 coding DNA: TGTGCCAGCAGCCCACAGGGGGCGTCCTACAATGAGCAGTTCTTC.

This clonotype appeared many times. The gene calls are TRBV20-1 and TRBJ2-3; 10 positions match TRBD2. Losses at the gene ends were 1 base for V and 9 bases for J; bases not matched to a gene: 25. Per germline, CDR1 DFQATT and CDR2 SNEGSKA (reference sequence). The length of the CDR3 is 20 residues. CDR3 protein: CSARVLPHRPAGGPPSTQYF. CDR3 bases: TGCAGTGCTAGAGTCCTACCCCACCGACCAGCGGGGGGGCCCCCGTCCACGCAGTATTTT.

Regarding this clonotype: Without the conserved terminal phenylalanine or tryptophan, this CDR3 likely stems from a read error. It is unclear where the CDR3 begins or ends on the DNA, so no DNA is shown, and the CDR3 is as TCRdb lists it. The CDR3 protein is CATSDSRTS. This chain uses TRBV24-1 with TRBJ2-1; the table's D call TRBD2 went unverified against the DNA. Germline loops: CDR1 KGHDR, CDR2 SFDVKD. The CDR3 has 9 residues if both end residues are counted.

In the case of this clonotype: Possible read error: a much larger clone is one base away. Since the CDR3 does not end with the conserved phenylalanine or tryptophan, this likely comes from a read error. The CDR3 DNA is TGTGCCAGTAGTATAGGAACTAGCGGGAGCAGAGAGACCCAGTACTCC. Translation gives CASSIGTSGSRETQYS. The chain recombines TRBV19 with TRBJ2-5; 11 nucleotides agree with TRBD2. V trimming: 1 base; J trimming: 4 bases; junction bases outside the gene matches: 5. CDR3 length equals 16 residues. The germline gives CDR1 LNHDA, CDR2 SQIVND (reference sequence).

This clonotype came up many times. The chain combines TRBV6-5 with TRBJ2-7; maybe TRBD2 (5 bases). V was shortened by 6 bases and J by 0 bases, with 9 bases between the two germline ends. CDR3 length: 13 amino acids. Germline CDR1 is MNHEY and CDR2 is SVGAGI. The CDR3 DNA follows: TGTGCCAGCAGACGTAGCGCCTCCTACGAGCAGTACTTC. Translation gives CASRRSASYEQYF.

This clonotype was seen ten or more times. The junction departs from germline at one end; a sequencing error may be responsible. The rearrangement links TRBV7-7 to TRBJ1-5; D gene ambiguous. Germline loops: CDR1 SSHAT, CDR2 FNYEAQ (reference sequence). This CDR3 is built from 13 residues. CDR3 DNA: TGTGCTAGCAGCTTAAGGCAGGATCAGCCCCAGCATTTT. Encoded protein: CASSLRQDQPQHF.

This clonotype has ten or more counts. The chain is built from TRBV2 and TRBJ2-7, with 15 bases aligning to TRBD2. The CDR3 is made up of 18 amino acids. Germline loops: CDR1 SNHLY, CDR2 FYNNEI. Unmatched junction bases numbered 15, after V lost 6 bases and J lost 6 bases. The CDR3 loop reads CASSGGLAGGAGISEQYF. In DNA, the CDR3 is TGTGCCAGCAGCGGTGGACTAGCGGGAGGGGCAGGTATTTCCGAGCAGTACTTC.

Concerning this clonotype: Since no conserved phenylalanine or tryptophan closes the CDR3, a read error is the likely cause. The chain couples TRBV7-9 to TRBJ2-5; 7 bases line up with TRBD2. CDR3 length: 14 residues. CDR1 is SEHNR and CDR2 is FQNEAQ in the germline V gene (reference sequence). CDR3: CASSFGGGQETQYL. In DNA form, the CDR3 reads TGCGCCAGCAGCTTTGGGGGGGGACAAGAGACCCAGTACCTC.

The CDR3 is CASSERRLGHTIYF. In DNA form, the CDR3 reads TGTGCCAGCAGTGAGAGACGATTGGGACACACCATATATTTT. The J gene is TRBJ1-3, the V gene TRBV6-1; the D gene is possibly TRBD1 (5 bases). The V end was cut by 3 bases, the J end by 8 bases, with 14 bases between. The CDR3 loop spans 14 amino acids. Germline V gene sequence: CDR1 MNHNS, CDR2 SASEGT.

This clonotype was picked up many times. V and J are TRBV12-3 or TRBV12-4 and TRBJ1-5; D ambiguous. There are 12 residues in the CDR3. The V and J ends lost 3 bases and 4 bases respectively, with 4 bases between them. CDR3: CASSFLNQPQHF. The CDR3 DNA sequence: TGTGCCAGCAGTTTTCTTAATCAGCCCCAGCATTTT.

Note on this clonotype: It is unclear where the CDR3 begins or ends on the DNA, so no DNA is shown, and the CDR3 is as TCRdb lists it. The chain combines TRBV7-2 with TRBJ1-5; TRBD1 is the table's D call and was not checked against the DNA. The CDR3 spans 19 residues, counting both ends. Germline loops: CDR1 SGHTA, CDR2 FQGNSA. CDR3 residues: CASSLGVQGDFLWTRHQHF.

On this clonotype itself: A clone one base away is much larger, so this may be a read error. The chain joins TRBV7-9 to TRBJ2-2; 8 bases agree with TRBD2. The germline CDR1 and CDR2 sequences are SEHNR and FQNEAQ (reference sequence). V trimming: 5 bases; J trimming: 7 bases; junction bases outside the gene matches: 6. The CDR3 contains 14 residues. CDR3 protein: CASSPGGASGELFF. As DNA, the CDR3 is TGTGCCAGCAGCCCCGGGGGGGCCAGCGGGGAGCTGTTTTTT.

This clonotype was counted many times. This chain links TRBV12-3 or TRBV12-4 with TRBJ2-7; a possible D gene is TRBD2 (6 bases). This CDR3 spans 13 amino acids. V shed 4 bases and J shed 4 bases, with 11 bases lying between them. The CDR3, as DNA: TGTGCCAGCAGTTCTCCGGGGGTATACGAGCAGTACTTC. Its protein product is CASSSPGVYEQYF.

Turning to this clonotype: The DNA is left out, because the CDR3 cannot be placed on it with certainty; the CDR3 is given as TCRdb lists it. CDR3 amino acids: CAISGDYICSARYPRQDGNSPLHF. J is TRBJ1-6 and V is TRBV10-3; TRBD1 was called by the table and not checked on the DNA. Germline V gene sequence: CDR1 ENHRY, CDR2 SYGVKD. The CDR3 contains 24 residues when both ends are counted.

CDR3 coding DNA: TGTGCCAGCAGCCCCATTTCCCCTGAAGCTTTCTTT. Translated, it gives CASSPISPEAFF. The chain uses TRBV7-9 and TRBJ1-1; D is undetermined. Germline assignment: CDR1 SEHNR and CDR2 FQNEAQ (reference sequence). Between the trimmed V and J ends, which lost 5 bases and 6 bases, there was a span of 10 bases. This CDR3 has 12 amino acids. Filled out from reference TRBV7-9 and TRBJ1-1, the complete variable domain reads DTGVSQNPRHKITKRGQNVTFRCDPISEHNRLYWYRQTLGQGPEFLTYFQNEAQLEKSRLLSDRFSAERPKGSFSTLEIQRTEQGDSAMYLCASSPISPEAFFGQGTRLTVV.

This clonotype showed up many times. V is TRBV5-4 and J is TRBJ2-5; weak D call: TRBD2 (6 bases). V was pared by 0 bases and J by 1 base, with 16 bases between. Germline V gene lookup returns CDR1 SGHNT and CDR2 YYREEE (reference sequence). The CDR3 length is 17 residues. The CDR3 DNA reads as TGTGCCAGCAGCTTGGCCCCGGGGCAGGGAGGCCAAGAGACCCAGTACTTC. Its translation: CASSLAPGQGGQETQYF. The full variable domain, rest sourced from reference TRBV5-4 and TRBJ2-5, is ETGVTQSPTHLIKTRGQQVTLRCSSQSGHNTVSWYQQALGQGPQFIFQYYREEENGRGNFPPRFSGLQFPNYSSELNVNALELDDSALYLCASSLAPGQGGQETQYFGPGTRLLVL.